A selection of T cell receptor beta chains follows, all from one sample in a study of blood T cells in healthy people across ages. TCRdb called the 5' RACE reads again in MiXCR, with one record for every CDR3 protein. The sample consists of almost 550,000 distinct CDR3 sequences, about 25% of them appearing once. This same sample was also part of a study on T cells of mothers and their children.

Source material: blood. The receptors were sampled from a boy between 10 and 17 years old in good health. Each CDR3 is given with its conserved first and last residue. Fields, in order: clone size, J gene, V gene, D gene, CDR3 DNA, CDR3 protein. A D gene is named only where the DNA matches it firmly. The size field is filled for only some rows; it gives once, few, many or a size class.

>NA|TRBJ2-7|TRBV7-2|NA
TGTGCCAGCAGCTCCCAGATCCCCTACGAGCAGTACTTC
CASSSQIPYEQYF
>NA|TRBJ2-1|TRBV20-1|TRBD2
TGCAGTGCTAGAGGTTCTAGCGGGGGGAACAATGAGCAGTTCTTC
CSARGSSGGNNEQFF
>few|TRBJ2-7|TRBV12-3/TRBV12-4|NA
TGTGCCAGCAGTTGGTCGGGAGTCTCCTACGAGCAGTACTTC
CASSWSGVSYEQYF
>many|TRBJ1-2|TRBV12-3/TRBV12-4|NA
TGTGCCAGCAGTCCCACAGGGAGCAACTATGGCTACACCTTC
CASSPTGSNYGYTF
>few|TRBJ1-1|TRBV6-5|TRBD1
TGTGCCAGCAGTAACACAGGGGGCAGACGGAACACTGAAGCTTTCTTT
CASSNTGGRRNTEAFF
>once|TRBJ1-4|TRBV7-2|TRBD1
TGTGCCAGCAGCACAACAGGGGGCCTGGGTGAAAAACTGTTTTTT
CASSTTGGLGEKLFF
>NA|TRBJ2-7|TRBV11-2|NA
TGTGCCAGCAGCCGTCTTTCGGGCGGCCGGGAGCAGTACTTC
CASSRLSGGREQYF
>many|TRBJ2-5|TRBV20-1|NA
TGCAGTGCTCCACAGGGGGAGGGTGAGACCCAGTACTTC
CSAPQGEGETQYF
>few|TRBJ2-1|TRBV12-3/TRBV12-4|NA
TGTGCCAGCAGTTTTGGGGTTGCCCACAATGAGCAGTTCTTC
CASSFGVAHNEQFF
>many|TRBJ2-7|TRBV12-3/TRBV12-4|NA
TGTGCCAGCAGTTTGAGGACCGAGCAGTACTTC
CASSLRTEQYF
>NA|TRBJ2-1|TRBV4-3|TRBD2
TGCGCCAGCAGCCAAGAGACTAGCGGAGTAGTCAATGAGCAGTTCTTC
CASSQETSGVVNEQFF
>NA|TRBJ2-5|TRBV5-6|TRBD1
TGTGCCAGCAGCAGGACAGGGATGGAAGAGACCCAGCACTTC
CASSRTGMEETQHF
>many|TRBJ2-3|TRBV4-3|NA
TGCGCCAGCAGCCAAGAGGGAGATACGCAGTATTTT
CASSQEGDTQYF
>once|TRBJ2-7|TRBV24-1|NA
TGTGCCACCAGTGATTCGAACTCCTACGAGCAGTACTTC
CATSDSNSYEQYF
>few|TRBJ2-7|TRBV27|NA
TGTGCCAGCAGTTTATCCACAGTACCAAAGTTCCACGAGCAGTACTTC
CASSLSTVPKFHEQYF
>few|TRBJ2-5|TRBV7-9|TRBD2
TGTGCCAGCAGCTTAGTTGGCGGGAGTGCGTCGGAGACCCAGTACTTC
CASSLVGGSASETQYF
>few|TRBJ1-5|TRBV29-1|NA
TGCAGCGTTTCCTCCCGGGGCCGCAATCAGCCCCAGCATTTT
CSVSSRGRNQPQHF
>NA|TRBJ2-7|TRBV9|NA
TGTGCCAGCAGTGGACTCCTCAACTACGAGCAGTACTTC
CASSGLLNYEQYF
>NA|TRBJ1-2|TRBV21-1|NA
TGTGCCAGCAGCCGGTTGGATGGCTACACCTTC
CASSRLDGYTF
>NA|TRBJ2-7|TRBV6-5|TRBD1
TGTGCCAGCAGTTATCCGCTCCCGGGACAGATATCCTACGAGCAGTACTTC
CASSYPLPGQISYEQYF
>few|TRBJ1-2|TRBV5-1|NA
TGCGCCAGCAGCTTGGACCCTGGGGGTAACTATGGCTACACCTTC
CASSLDPGGNYGYTF
>once|TRBJ1-1|TRBV6-2/TRBV6-3|TRBD1
TGTGCCTCCAAAGACAGGGGCGAAGCTTTCTTT
CASKDRGEAFF
>NA|TRBJ2-1|TRBV28|NA
TGTGCCAGCAGTTTCTTTCGACTCTCTGGAAGAGGGCATGAGCAGTTCTTC
CASSFFRLSGRGHEQFF